The 21 T cell receptor beta chains listed next were all sequenced from one sample in a study of control samples from healthy donors and cancer patients. TCRdb keeps only in-frame clones here, not all; method: immunoSEQ multiplex PCR. The sample lists more than 95,000 clones; 80% to 90% were seen once. The sample was blood. The receptors derive from a man between 60 and 75 years old in good health.

The gene calls are TRBV9 and TRBJ2-7; TRBD2 aligns across 12 bases. This CDR3 contains 15 residues. Germline assignment: CDR1 SGDLS and CDR2 YYNGEE. After removal of 3 bases from V and 7 bases from J, the junction contained 8 bases not matched to a gene. The CDR3 DNA sequence: TGTGCCAGCAGCGACCGACTAGCGGGGGTTAATGAGCAGTACTTC. It translates to CASSDRLAGVNEQYF.

This clone was recorded only once. This rearrangement joins TRBV19 to TRBJ2-3; no reliable D call. The CDR3 sequence is 14 residues long. Looked up from germline, CDR1 is LNHDA and CDR2 is SQIVND (reference sequence). The ends were cut back, 2 bases at V and 4 bases at J, with 10 bases in the middle. This CDR3 reads CASSISAGSDTQYF. Written as DNA, the CDR3 is TGTGCCAGTAGTATATCCGCCGGGTCAGATACGCAGTATTTT. Full variable domain (rest looked up from reference TRBV19 and TRBJ2-3): DGGITQSPKYLFRKEGQNVTLSCEQNLNHDAMYWYRQDPGQGLRLIYYSQIVNDFQKGDIAEGYSVSREKKESFPLTVTSAQKNPTAFYLCASSISAGSDTQYFGPGTRLTVL.

The rearrangement joins TRBV3-1 (or the pseudogene TRBV3-2) to TRBJ1-2; no definite D call. Germline CDR1 and CDR2: LGHDT and YNNKEL (reference sequence). Trimming cost V 5 bases and J 8 bases, with 15 bases left between them. The CDR3 covers 13 residues. DNA for the CDR3: TGTGCCAGCAGCAACGTTAACCGAGGAGGCTACACCTTC. This translates into CASSNVNRGGYTF.

The chain joins TRBV19 to TRBJ1-1; 9 bases fit TRBD1. This CDR3 has 20 amino acids. Trimming cost V 6 bases and J 0 bases; bases outside gene matches: 20. Germline V gene sequence: CDR1 LNHDA, CDR2 SQIVND (reference sequence). CDR3 bases: TGTGCCAGTAGCAAACTTAGGCCCACAGGGGGCGGCGAAATGAACACTGAAGCTTTCTTT. Its protein is CASSKLRPTGGGEMNTEAFF.

The chain has TRBV12-1 and TRBJ1-5. TRBV12-1 counts as a pseudogene. CDR3 length: 14 amino acids. Here the CDR3 DNA reads TGTGCCAGCAGCTTTGGGCGTTACAATCAGCCCCAGCATTTT. This translates into CASSFGRYNQPQHF.

This clone was observed once. The J gene is TRBJ1-1, the V gene TRBV6-5; 9 nucleotides align to TRBD1. V was pared by 7 bases and J by 4 bases, with 7 bases of the junction left unmatched. Per the germline V gene, CDR1 is MNHEY and CDR2 is SVGAGI. This CDR3 has 14 residues. This CDR3 is CASTTDRGVTEAFF. DNA for the CDR3: TGTGCCAGCACCACGGACAGGGGTGTCACTGAAGCTTTCTTT.

This sequence joins TRBV9 and TRBJ2-2; 8 bases map to TRBD1. This CDR3 is built from 16 residues. CDR1 and CDR2 from the germline V gene are SGDLS and YYNGEE. V shed 1 base and J 1 base; nucleotides not matched to a gene: 3. CDR3 in amino acids: CASSVLGQGNTGELFF. The CDR3 nucleotides read TGTGCCAGCAGCGTACTCGGACAGGGGAACACCGGGGAGCTGTTTTTT.

The chain is built from TRBV28 and TRBJ2-2; D may correspond to TRBD1 or TRBD2 (5 bases each). The CDR3 contains 17 residues. From germline, CDR1 is MDHEN and CDR2 SYDVKM. Between the trimmed V and J ends, which lost 2 bases and 0 bases, there was a span of 13 bases. The CDR3 region has the DNA TGTGCCAGCAGTTTAGGGGGATGGGGACCGAACACCGGGGAGCTGTTTTTT. This gives the protein CASSLGGWGPNTGELFF.

The J gene is TRBJ1-1, the V gene TRBV28, with unresolved D. The germline CDR1 and CDR2 sequences are MDHEN and SYDVKM. V lost 8 bases and J 0 bases, leaving 19 bases between the germline ends. The CDR3 is 16 amino acids. The DNA for the CDR3 is TGTGCCAGCCTCTCGCCCCGAGGCATATTGAACACTGAAGCTTTCTTT. It translates to CASLSPRGILNTEAFF.

This chain joins TRBV6-5 and TRBJ2-7; TRBD1 might be the D (6 bases). This CDR3 is 13 amino acids long. Trimming removed 6 bases at V and 2 bases at J, with 11 bases between. Germline CDR1 MNHEY, CDR2 SVGAGI. The CDR3 protein is CASRSGAAYEQYF. The CDR3 nucleotides read TGTGCCAGCAGGTCAGGGGCAGCCTACGAGCAGTACTTC.

The chain carries TRBV3-1 (or the pseudogene TRBV3-2) and TRBJ1-4, with 9 bases identical to TRBD1. The V segment lost 8 bases and the J segment 5 bases; nucleotides outside the gene matches: 6. CDR1 is LGHDT and CDR2 is YNNKEL in the germline V gene (reference sequence). The CDR3 extends over 14 amino acids. The CDR3 region has the DNA TGTGCCAGCGCGGAGACAGGGGGGAATGAAAAACTGTTTTTT. Translating gives CASAETGGNEKLFF.

This chain connects TRBV6-6 to TRBJ1-3; 9 bases fit TRBD1. Germline assignment: CDR1 MNHNY and CDR2 SVGAGI (reference sequence). There are 18 residues in the CDR3. V dropped 5 bases and J dropped 3; count of bases not matched to a gene: 14. The CDR3 DNA follows: TGTGCCAGCAGTCTCCAAAACACAGGGGGCCCCTTTGGAAACACCATATATTTT. The encoded protein is CASSLQNTGGPFGNTIYF.

The chain links TRBV18 to TRBJ2-1, with 7 bases identical to TRBD2. Germline-derived CDR1 and CDR2 are KGHSH and LQKENI. CDR3 length: 13 residues. J was trimmed by 6 bases and V by 3 bases; bases with no gene match: 2. The DNA of the CDR3 is TGTGCCAGCTCACCCGGGACTATCAATGAGCAGTTCTTC. This translates into CASSPGTINEQFF.

This chain connects TRBV6-5 to TRBJ1-1; weak D call: TRBD1 (6 bases). V lost 4 bases to trimming and J lost 0 bases, with 15 bases between them. This CDR3 has 16 residues. Germline values: CDR1 MNHEY, CDR2 SVGAGI. CDR3 region: CASSLGGTGMNTEAFF. Here the CDR3 DNA reads TGTGCCAGCAGTTTGGGGGGAACAGGGATGAACACTGAAGCTTTCTTT.

J is TRBJ1-6 and V is TRBV4-3; a weak D match, TRBD1 (6 bases). V shed 0 bases and J shed 10 bases, with 19 bases lying between them. The CDR3 runs 17 residues. Looked up from germline, CDR1 is LGHNA and CDR2 is YSLEER. The CDR3 loop reads CASSQDRGGGTNSPLHF. The CDR3 nucleotides read TGCGCCAGCAGCCAAGATCGCGGAGGGGGTACTAACTCACCCCTCCACTTT.

As concerns this clone: The same CDR3 can be traced to other DNA sequences in this sample. The gene calls are TRBV12-3 or TRBV12-4 and TRBJ2-3; D assignment may be TRBD1 or TRBD2 (5 bases each). The CDR3 length is 12 residues. The V gene lost 3 bases and the J gene lost 6 bases, with 7 bases spanning the gap. CDR3 amino acids: CASSFGTDTQYF. The DNA of the CDR3 is TGTGCCAGCAGTTTTGGGACCGATACGCAGTATTTT.

V and J are TRBV7-2 and TRBJ2-5; D ambiguous. With 4 bases removed from V and 3 bases from J, the gap between germline ends came to 9 bases. CDR3 length: 13 residues. Germline V gene data show CDR1 as SGHTA and CDR2 as FQGNSA. This chain's CDR3 is CASSYRYEETQYF. The CDR3 DNA reads TGTGCCAGCAGCTATAGATACGAAGAGACCCAGTACTTC.

The chain couples TRBV30 to TRBJ2-3, with 11 bases identical to TRBD2. CDR1 is GTSNPN and CDR2 is SVGIG in the germline V gene (reference sequence). The V segment lost 2 bases and the J segment 2 bases; nucleotides outside the gene matches: 3. The length of the CDR3 is 15 residues. CDR3 residues: CAWSYSGGDTDTQYF. DNA of the CDR3: TGTGCCTGGAGTTATAGCGGGGGGGACACAGATACGCAGTATTTT.

The V call is TRBV7-2, the J call TRBJ1-2; TRBD1 matches 10 bases. Germline V gives CDR1 SGHTA, CDR2 FQGNSA. The V and J ends lost 3 bases and 8 bases, in that order; junction bases with no gene match: 15. This CDR3 contains 17 residues. CDR3 DNA: TGTGCCAGCAGCTTCACCCGACAGGGGGCGCGCGGTCGGGGCTACACCTTC. Encoded protein: CASSFTRQGARGRGYTF.

The chain joins TRBV27 to TRBJ2-7; perhaps TRBD1 as D (6 bases). This CDR3 is built from 16 residues. V lost 4 bases and J 5 bases, leaving 21 bases between the germline ends. Per the germline V gene, CDR1 is MNHEY and CDR2 is SMNVEV (reference sequence). The CDR3 nucleotides read TGTGCCAGCAGTTCCGGGACACCCAATTTCGGCCACGAGCAGTACTTC. Residues: CASSSGTPNFGHEQYF.

The chain's CDR3 is CASRGGGLSTDTQYF. Written as DNA, the CDR3 is TGTGCCAGCAGGGGAGGGGGGCTGAGCACAGATACGCAGTATTTT. The gene calls are TRBV2 and TRBJ2-3, with D perhaps matching TRBD2 (7 bases). The germline V and J ends were trimmed by 6 bases and 0 bases, with 13 bases remaining between them. Germline CDR1 and CDR2: SNHLY and FYNNEI. The CDR3 contains 15 residues.